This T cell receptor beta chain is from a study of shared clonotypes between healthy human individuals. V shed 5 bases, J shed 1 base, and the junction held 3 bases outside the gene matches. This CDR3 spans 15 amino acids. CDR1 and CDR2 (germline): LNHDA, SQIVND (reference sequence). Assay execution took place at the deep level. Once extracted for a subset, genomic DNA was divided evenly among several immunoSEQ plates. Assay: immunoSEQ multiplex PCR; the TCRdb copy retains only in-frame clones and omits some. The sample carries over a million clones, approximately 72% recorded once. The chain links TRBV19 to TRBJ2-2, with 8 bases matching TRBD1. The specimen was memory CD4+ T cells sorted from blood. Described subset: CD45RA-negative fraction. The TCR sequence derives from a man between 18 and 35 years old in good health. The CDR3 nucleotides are TGTGCCAGTAGTCCTGGGACAGGGAACACCGGGGAGCTGTTTTTT. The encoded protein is CASSPGTGNTGELFF.